These 21 T cell receptor beta chains came from one sample sequenced in a study of Tregs in tolerant kidney transplant recipients. Sequencing was performed with immunoSEQ multiplex PCR; in TCRdb, only in-frame clones are kept and a portion is missing. Altogether about 120,000 clones are present, about 90% being singletons, with the ten largest covering more than 0.45%. Sequencing input: CD4+ T cells from blood. These receptor sequences come from a human donor in good health.

The chain employs TRBV19 and TRBJ2-5; 11 bases match TRBD1. This CDR3 has 17 residues. The germline CDR1 and CDR2 sequences are LNHDA and SQIVND (reference sequence). V lost 5 bases and J lost 3; bases outside the gene matches: 11. CDR3 loop: CASSQDGRTGGEETQYF. The CDR3 region has the DNA TGTGCCAGTAGTCAAGACGGGCGGACAGGGGGCGAAGAGACCCAGTACTTC. Supplemented by reference TRBV19 and TRBJ2-5, the full variable domain reads DGGITQSPKYLFRKEGQNVTLSCEQNLNHDAMYWYRQDPGQGLRLIYYSQIVNDFQKGDIAEGYSVSREKKESFPLTVTSAQKNPTAFYLCASSQDGRTGGEETQYFGPGTRLLVL.

The V gene is TRBV20-1, the J gene TRBJ2-1, with D possibly TRBD1 on 5 matching bases. The CDR3 runs 11 residues. Germline CDR1 reads DFQATT; CDR2 reads SNEGSKA (reference sequence). V shed 5 bases and J shed 9 bases, with 11 bases lying between them. CDR3 DNA: TGCAGTGCTGGCCAAACAGGTGAGCAGTTCTTC. This gives the protein CSAGQTGEQFF.

This sequence joins TRBV5-4 and TRBJ2-7, with 8 bases aligning to TRBD2. J gave up 4 bases and V 0 bases, and 15 bases lay outside the gene matches. Germline CDR1 SGHNT, CDR2 YYREEE (reference sequence). This CDR3 is built from 18 residues. DNA of the CDR3: TGTGCCAGCAGCTTGGGAGCAGCGGGAGTAACGTTTGGGTACGAGCAGTACTTC. Its protein product is CASSLGAAGVTFGYEQYF.

The chain uses TRBV9 and TRBJ1-1; no definite D call. V lost 3 bases and J 4 bases, leaving 13 bases between the germline ends. The CDR3 contains 14 residues. The germline gives CDR1 SGDLS, CDR2 YYNGEE. In DNA, the CDR3 is TGTGCCAGCAGCGCTGAAAAATGGGTCACTGAAGCTTTCTTT. It is translated as CASSAEKWVTEAFF.

The chain carries TRBV6-5 and TRBJ2-7, with 9 bases identical to TRBD1. Trimming took 0 bases from V and 6 from J; bases not matched to a gene: 6. The CDR3 loop spans 15 amino acids. In germline, CDR1 is MNHEY, CDR2 SVGAGI. CDR3 DNA: TGTGCCAGCAGTTACTCGCGGACAGGGGTATTCGAGCAGTACTTC. It codes for CASSYSRTGVFEQYF.

The CDR3 loop reads CASSQGESTGREDTQYF. The CDR3 region has the DNA TGTGCCAGCAGCCAAGGAGAATCGACAGGGAGGGAAGATACGCAGTATTTT. The chain joins TRBV4-2 to TRBJ2-3; the D gene could be TRBD1 or TRBD2 (7 bases each). Germline lookup yields CDR1 LGHNA and CDR2 YNFKEQ. V lost 1 base and J 5 bases, leaving 19 bases between the germline ends. The CDR3 length is 17 residues.

This chain joins TRBV30 and TRBJ2-1, with 8 nucleotides matching TRBD2. The CDR3 runs 15 residues. The germline CDR1 and CDR2 sequences are GTSNPN and SVGIG (reference sequence). The V and J ends lost 2 bases and 4 bases, in that order; junction bases with no gene match: 7. In DNA form, the CDR3 reads TGTGCCTGGAGTCGGTCGGGGGGGTTGTACAATGAGCAGTTCTTC. Amino acids: CAWSRSGGLYNEQFF. Full variable domain (remainder filled in from reference TRBV30 and TRBJ2-1): SQTIHQWPATLVQPVGSPLSLECTVEGTSNPNLYWYRQAAGRGLQLLFYSVGIGQISSEVPQNLSASRPQDRQFILSSKKLLLSDSGFYLCAWSRSGGLYNEQFFGPGTRLTVL.

The DNA of the CDR3 is TGTGCCAGCAGCCTCGGGACCCACCCCTTCTACGAGCAGTACTTC. Translating it yields CASSLGTHPFYEQYF. The chain carries TRBV5-4 and TRBJ2-7, with D perhaps given as TRBD1 or TRBD2 (5 bases each). Looked up from germline, CDR1 is SGHNT and CDR2 is YYREEE (reference sequence). The germline V and J ends were trimmed by 4 bases and 3 bases, with 17 bases remaining between them. This CDR3 is 15 amino acids long. Supplemented by reference TRBV5-4 and TRBJ2-7, the full variable domain reads ETGVTQSPTHLIKTRGQQVTLRCSSQSGHNTVSWYQQALGQGPQFIFQYYREEENGRGNFPPRFSGLQFPNYSSELNVNALELDDSALYLCASSLGTHPFYEQYFGPGTRLTVT.

This sequence joins TRBV18 and TRBJ1-3; 7 bases map to TRBD1. Germline values: CDR1 KGHSH, CDR2 LQKENI. Germline trimming cut 4 bases from V and 2 bases from J; bases unmatched to any gene: 8. The CDR3 runs 16 residues. The CDR3 DNA sequence: TGTGCCAGCTCACGCCTAGGACAGGTAGCTGGAAACACCATATATTTT. Its protein product is CASSRLGQVAGNTIYF.

CDR3 loop: CASIRDRASGNTIYF. The CDR3 DNA reads as TGTGCCAGCATCCGGGACAGGGCTTCTGGAAACACCATATATTTT. The V gene is TRBV6-5, the J gene TRBJ1-3; TRBD1 agrees at 9 bases. Per the germline V gene, CDR1 is MNHEY and CDR2 is SVGAGI. The CDR3 is made up of 15 amino acids. V trimming: 7 bases; J trimming: 1 base; junction bases outside the gene matches: 5.

The chain joins TRBV6-5 to TRBJ1-2; D might be TRBD1 (6 bases). The germline V and J ends were trimmed by 6 bases and 4 bases, with 18 bases remaining between them. The length of the CDR3 is 15 residues. Germline V gene data show CDR1 as MNHEY and CDR2 as SVGAGI. CDR3 in amino acids: CASSRFRGEGYGYTF. For the CDR3, the DNA is TGTGCCAGCAGCCGCTTCAGGGGAGAGGGCTATGGCTACACCTTC.

CDR3 DNA: TGTGCCAGCAGTCGGGAATACTATGAAAAACTGTTTTTT. This gives the protein CASSREYYEKLFF. The chain couples TRBV6-6 to TRBJ1-4; D gene uncertain. The CDR3 is 13 amino acids. The V gene's germline CDR1 is MNHNY and CDR2 SVGAGI (reference sequence). V lost 5 bases and J 6 bases, leaving 10 bases between the germline ends.

The chain recombines TRBV5-1 with TRBJ2-5, with TRBD2 matching 14 bases. TRBJ2-7 matches the DNA end more closely, so the J call is doubtful. CDR1 is SGHRS and CDR2 is YFSETQ in the germline V gene. This CDR3 comprises 15 residues. CDR3 DNA: TGCGCCAGCAGCATGACTAGCGGGAGGGGCTACGAGCAGTACTTC. As protein: CASSMTSGRGYEQYF.

The chain employs TRBV5-1 and TRBJ2-1; 9 bases map to TRBD2. The CDR3 has 13 amino acids. From germline, CDR1 is SGHRS and CDR2 YFSETQ. Trimming cost V 2 bases and J 8 bases; bases outside gene matches: 2. CDR3: CASSFSGSYEQFF. CDR3 bases: TGCGCCAGCAGCTTTAGCGGGAGCTATGAGCAGTTCTTC.

CDR3 in DNA: TGTGCCAGCAGCTCCGGGACAGGGGGCAATGAGCAGTTCTTC. Its protein product is CASSSGTGGNEQFF. The V and J genes are TRBV5-5 and TRBJ2-1; TRBD1 matches 11 bases. Germline V gene sequence: CDR1 SGHKS, CDR2 YYEKEE (reference sequence). V gave up 3 bases and J gave up 6 bases; unmatched junction bases: 2. The CDR3 has 14 amino acids.

This clone appeared once. The CDR3 sequence: CASRSDPNTEAFF. The CDR3 coding sequence is TGTGCCAGCAGGTCCGATCCGAACACTGAAGCTTTCTTT. This chain connects TRBV11-3 to TRBJ1-1, with no clear D. V shed 6 bases and J shed 1 base, with 9 bases lying between them. The CDR3 has 13 residues. CDR1 SGHNT and CDR2 YENEEA come from the germline V gene.

The chain combines TRBV7-8 with TRBJ2-5, with 8 bases lining up with TRBD1. The V gene end was trimmed by 1 base and the J gene end by 11 bases; junction bases not matched to a gene: 6. The CDR3 length is 13 residues. Germline CDR1 is SGHVS and CDR2 is FQNEAQ. CDR3 nucleotide sequence: TGTGCCAGCAGCTTAGGCAGGGGGCAAGAGCAGTACTTC. The encoded protein is CASSLGRGQEQYF.

The V call is TRBV19, the J call TRBJ1-1; unclear D gene. The length of the CDR3 is 13 residues. Germline values: CDR1 LNHDA, CDR2 SQIVND (reference sequence). V was pared by 7 bases and J by 2 bases, with 11 bases between. CDR3: CASTLVVNTEAFF. CDR3 sequence (DNA): TGTGCCAGTACCCTAGTCGTTAACACTGAAGCTTTCTTT.

The V gene is TRBV9, the J gene TRBJ2-3; D ambiguous. The CDR3 is 16 residues long. Between the trimmed V and J ends, which lost 0 bases and 2 bases, there was a span of 13 bases. The germline V gene encodes CDR1 SGDLS and CDR2 YYNGEE. As DNA, the CDR3 is TGTGCCAGCAGCGTAGTCCCCTCGGGTTCCACAGATACGCAGTATTTT. It codes for CASSVVPSGSTDTQYF.

This sequence joins TRBV6-5 and TRBJ2-2; D ambiguous. V shed 4 bases and J shed 5 bases, with 8 bases lying between them. The CDR3 runs to 13 residues. Germline V gene data show CDR1 as MNHEY and CDR2 as SVGAGI. The CDR3 is CASSFTRTGELFF. CDR3 sequence (DNA): TGTGCCAGCAGTTTCACCCGAACCGGGGAGCTGTTTTTT.

The chain employs TRBV18 and TRBJ1-1, with D unresolved. V dropped 2 bases and J dropped 0 bases, with 10 bases sitting between them. Per the germline V gene, CDR1 is KGHSH and CDR2 is LQKENI. The CDR3 consists of 15 residues. CDR3: CASSPDRWMNTEAFF. CDR3 sequence (DNA): TGTGCCAGCTCACCAGACCGGTGGATGAACACTGAAGCTTTCTTT.